These 10 T cell receptor beta chains were sequenced from one sample in a study of graft-versus-host responses after intestinal transplantation. TCRdb's copy holds only in-frame clones and misses some; the assay was immunoSEQ multiplex PCR. Among some 90,000 clones listed, approximately 78% were seen once. No antigen has been identified for these receptors. Material: unstimulated CD4+ T cells sorted from spleen or lymph node cells, obtained before intestinal transplant. The receptors stem from a human donor who received an intestinal transplant.

The count of this clone is one. The chain uses TRBV4-2 and TRBJ1-2; TRBD1 is a possible D gene (6 bases). The ends were cut back, 4 bases at V and 3 bases at J, with 15 bases in the middle. Germline values: CDR1 LGHNA, CDR2 YNFKEQ. The CDR3 spans 15 residues. The CDR3 sequence is CASSLSQGQDYGYTF. The CDR3 region has the DNA TGTGCCAGCAGCCTTTCTCAGGGGCAAGACTATGGCTACACCTTC.

The genes are TRBV9 and TRBJ2-1; 9 nucleotides line up with TRBD2. V shed 4 bases and J 3 bases; nucleotides not matched to a gene: 5. Germline V gives CDR1 SGDLS, CDR2 YYNGEE. The CDR3 sequence is 15 residues long. The CDR3 reads CASSTLAGSYNEQFF. The CDR3 nucleotides read TGTGCCAGCAGCACCCTAGCGGGGAGCTACAATGAGCAGTTCTTC.

The chain uses TRBV27 and TRBJ2-1, with 8 bases aligning to TRBD2. The CDR3 is 16 amino acids. The ends lost 4 bases at V and 4 bases at J; junction bases unmatched: 9. Germline-derived CDR1 and CDR2 are MNHEY and SMNVEV (reference sequence). This CDR3 reads CASSSLSGGRYNEQFF. In DNA, the CDR3 is TGTGCCAGCAGTTCCCTGAGCGGGGGAAGATACAATGAGCAGTTCTTC.

The J gene is TRBJ1-1, the V gene TRBV5-1, with 8 bases that match TRBD1. V gave up 6 bases and J gave up 1 base; unmatched junction bases: 5. CDR3 length: 14 amino acids. The germline V gene has CDR1 SGHRS and CDR2 YFSETQ. CDR3 residues: CASTTTGGNTEAFF. The CDR3 region has the DNA TGCGCCAGCACCACTACAGGGGGGAACACTGAAGCTTTCTTT.

The J gene is TRBJ2-7, the V gene TRBV5-1; 8 bases agree with TRBD2. J lost 7 bases, V lost 0 bases, and 6 bases had no gene match. Per germline, CDR1 SGHRS and CDR2 YFSETQ. The CDR3 has 14 amino acids. CDR3 in DNA: TGCGCCAGCAGCTTGGGGACTAGCTTCGGGGAGCAGTACTTC. Translation: CASSLGTSFGEQYF.

This chain links TRBV5-1 with TRBJ1-4, with D possibly matching TRBD1 (5 bases). With 4 bases removed from V and 5 bases from J, the gap between germline ends came to 15 bases. The CDR3 spans 15 residues. CDR1 and CDR2 (germline): SGHRS, YFSETQ. The CDR3 region has the DNA TGCGCCAGCAGCCCCGACCCAGGGAACAATGAAAAACTGTTTTTT. It specifies CASSPDPGNNEKLFF.

The rearrangement joins TRBV10-3 to TRBJ2-2; 9 nucleotides align to TRBD1. The CDR3 contains 15 residues. The germline CDR1 and CDR2 sequences are ENHRY and SYGVKD. V lost 8 bases to trimming and J lost 4 bases; unmatched junction nucleotides: 8. The DNA of the CDR3 is TGTGCCATCCGCAGGACAGGGGTAGGCACCGGGGAGCTGTTTTTT. Protein product: CAIRRTGVGTGELFF.

This chain connects TRBV5-4 to TRBJ2-1; 7 bases are a match to TRBD1. The CDR3 consists of 16 residues. With V trimmed by 0 bases and J by 1 base, 4 bases remained unmatched. Per the germline V gene, CDR1 is SGHNT and CDR2 is YYREEE (reference sequence). CDR3 DNA: TGTGCCAGCAGCTTGGAAGGGGGCCCTTCCTACAATGAGCAGTTCTTC. Its translation is CASSLEGGPSYNEQFF. Together with reference TRBV5-4 and TRBJ2-1, the CDR3 gives the full variable domain: ETGVTQSPTHLIKTRGQQVTLRCSSQSGHNTVSWYQQALGQGPQFIFQYYREEENGRGNFPPRFSGLQFPNYSSELNVNALELDDSALYLCASSLEGGPSYNEQFFGPGTRLTVL.

The J gene is TRBJ2-1, the V gene TRBV19; 8 bases map to TRBD2. Germline assignment: CDR1 LNHDA and CDR2 SQIVND (reference sequence). This CDR3 has 14 amino acids. The ends lost 2 bases at V and 9 bases at J; junction bases unmatched: 6. DNA of the CDR3: TGTGCCAGTAGTATACCCGGGGGGGCAGGTGAGCAGTTCTTC. This gives the protein CASSIPGGAGEQFF.

The chain uses TRBV7-2 and TRBJ1-1; D call uncertain. Germline V CDR1 and CDR2: SGHTA, FQGNSA. The V and J ends lost 1 base and 0 bases respectively, with 6 bases between them. The CDR3 is made up of 14 amino acids. The CDR3 reads CASSLEQLNTEAFF. Here the CDR3 DNA reads TGTGCCAGCAGCTTAGAACAGCTGAACACTGAAGCTTTCTTT.